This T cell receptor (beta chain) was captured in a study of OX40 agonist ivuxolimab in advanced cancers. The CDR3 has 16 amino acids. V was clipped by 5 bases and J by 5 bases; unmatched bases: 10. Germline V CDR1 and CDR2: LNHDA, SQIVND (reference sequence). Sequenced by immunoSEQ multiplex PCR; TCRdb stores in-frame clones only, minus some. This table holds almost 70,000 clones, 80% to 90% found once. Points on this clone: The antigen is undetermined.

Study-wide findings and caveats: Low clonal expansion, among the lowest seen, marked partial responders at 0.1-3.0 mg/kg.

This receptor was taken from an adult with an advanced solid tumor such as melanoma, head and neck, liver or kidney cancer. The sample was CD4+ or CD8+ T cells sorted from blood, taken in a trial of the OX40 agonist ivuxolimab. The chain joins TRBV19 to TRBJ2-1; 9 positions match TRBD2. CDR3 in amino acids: CASSPRTSAFHNEQFF. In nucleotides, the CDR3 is TGTGCCAGTAGTCCTCGGACTAGCGCCTTCCACAATGAGCAGTTCTTC.